This T cell receptor beta chain was profiled in a study of T-cell memory formation after mild COVID-19. Across the study: Largely, the TCR clusters proved donor specific.

Points on this clonotype: Antigen specificity is unknown.

Study observations and caveats: The pre-infection memory compartment contained some responding clones, suggesting cross-reactive memory joined. Second-wave clones peaking on day 37 lacked confirmed SARS-CoV-2 specificity.

V shed 4 bases and J shed 4 bases, with 7 bases lying between them. The CDR3 loop spans 12 amino acids. Per the germline V gene, CDR1 is SGHRS and CDR2 is YFSETQ. 5'RACE with constant-segment primers yielded barcoded, UMI-tagged TCR alpha and TCR beta cDNA libraries. TCRdb passed the 5' RACE reads through MiXCR, listing each CDR3 protein once. The data hold approximately 350,000 distinct CDR3 sequences, with 13% observed a single time. The TCR comes from a man between 18 and 29 years old who had mild COVID-19 (a few samples of this study predate the infection). Cell type and time point are not known. Input material: PBMCs or a T cell subset sorted from them (not recorded which). The rearrangement joins TRBV5-1 to TRBJ2-3; no clear D. The CDR3: CASSRQSDTQYF. In nucleotides, the CDR3 is TGCGCCAGCAGCCGCCAATCAGATACGCAGTATTTT.